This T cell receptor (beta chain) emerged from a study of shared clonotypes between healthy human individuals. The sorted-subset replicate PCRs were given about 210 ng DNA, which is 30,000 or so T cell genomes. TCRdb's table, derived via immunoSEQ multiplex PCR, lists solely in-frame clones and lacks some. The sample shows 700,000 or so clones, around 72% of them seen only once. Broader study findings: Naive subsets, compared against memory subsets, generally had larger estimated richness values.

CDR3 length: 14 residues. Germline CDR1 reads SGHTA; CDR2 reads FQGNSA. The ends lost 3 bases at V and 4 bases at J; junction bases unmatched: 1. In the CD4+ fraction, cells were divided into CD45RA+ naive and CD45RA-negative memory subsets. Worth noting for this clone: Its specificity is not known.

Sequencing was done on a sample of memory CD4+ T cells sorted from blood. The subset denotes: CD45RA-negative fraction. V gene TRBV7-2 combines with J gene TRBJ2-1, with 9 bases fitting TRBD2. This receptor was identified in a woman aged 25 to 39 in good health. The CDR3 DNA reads TGTGCCAGCAGCTTGGGACTAGCTTACAATGAGCAGTTCTTC. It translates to CASSLGLAYNEQFF.